These T cell receptor beta chains were read from a single sample in a study of blood T cell repertoires in COVID-19. Profiled with immunoSEQ multiplex PCR; TCRdb holds only in-frame clones, not every one. The table records more than 150,000 clones, under 90% of them present only once. The source material was peripheral blood. Receptor source: a human donor in a cohort sampled during active COVID-19. CDR3s include the opening cysteine and the closing phenylalanine or tryptophan. D genes are given only for firm matches. Not every row has a clone size; where given, it reads once, few, many or a size class.

CDR3	DNA	D	V	J	size
CASSLPGRELFF	TGTGCCAGCAGCCTACCAGGGCGGGAGCTGTTTTTT	-	TRBV3-1/TRBV3-2	TRBJ2-2	-
CASSQHQGTEAFF	TGTGCCAGCAGCCAACACCAGGGCACTGAAGCTTTCTTT	-	TRBV3-1/TRBV3-2	TRBJ1-1	-
CASSQRQGDSPLHF	TGTGCCAGCAGCCAGAGACAGGGGGATTCACCCCTCCACTTT	TRBD1	TRBV3-1/TRBV3-2	TRBJ1-6	-
CASRPGLAGTDTQYF	TGTGCCAGCAGGCCCGGCCTAGCCGGCACAGATACGCAGTATTTT	-	TRBV6-5	TRBJ2-3	-
CASSLSIEGGTEAFF	TGTGCCAGCAGTTTATCGATAGAGGGAGGCACTGAAGCTTTCTTT	-	TRBV27	TRBJ1-1	-
CASSLDRESYEQYF	TGTGCCAGCAGCTTAGACAGGGAATCCTACGAGCAGTACTTC	-	TRBV7-9	TRBJ2-7	once
CASSPLLDTQYF	TGTGCCAGCTCACCCCTATTGGATACGCAGTATTTT	-	TRBV18	TRBJ2-3	-
CASSLRGNYGYTF	TGTGCCAGCAGTCTCAGGGGGAACTATGGCTACACCTTC	TRBD1	TRBV2	TRBJ1-2	-
CASSLTYETQYF	TGTGCCAGCAGTCTCACATACGAGACCCAGTACTTC	-	TRBV12-3/TRBV12-4	TRBJ2-5	-
CASSEAVGTEPLNYGYTF	TGTGCCAGCAGTGAAGCCGTTGGGACAGAACCTCTTAACTATGGCTACACCTTC	TRBD1	TRBV2	TRBJ1-2	-
CASKPPGAGGLETQYF	TGTGCCAGCAAGCCCCCGGGGGCAGGGGGCTTGGAGACCCAGTACTTC	TRBD1	TRBV2	TRBJ2-5	-
CASSPLGNYGYTF	TGTGCCAGCAGCCCCCTAGGTAACTATGGCTACACCTTC	-	TRBV3-1/TRBV3-2	TRBJ1-2	-
CASSLFPLTRIDGELFF	TGTGCCAGCAGCCTTTTCCCATTGACCAGGATAGACGGGGAGCTGTTTTTT	-	TRBV9	TRBJ2-2	-
CASSPRTGVKYEQYF	TGTGCCAGCAGTCCCCGGACAGGGGTAAAATACGAGCAGTACTTC	TRBD1	TRBV6-2/TRBV6-3	TRBJ2-7	-
CASRLLTRQGGTDTQYF	TGTGCAAGTCGCTTGCTGACTAGACAGGGGGGCACAGATACGCAGTATTTT	-	TRBV12-2	TRBJ2-3	-
CASSPGTGGAGANVLTF	TGTGCCAGCAGCCCCGGGACAGGGGGAGCTGGGGCCAACGTCCTGACTTTC	TRBD1	TRBV3-1/TRBV3-2	TRBJ2-6	once
CSVRYRQYTGELFF	TGCAGCGTTAGGTACAGGCAGTACACCGGGGAGCTGTTTTTT	-	TRBV29-1	TRBJ2-2	-
CASTRSGELPPEQYF	TGTGCCAGCACTAGGAGCGGGGAACTACCACCCGAGCAGTACTTC	TRBD2	TRBV6-6	TRBJ2-7	-
CASSSGQGPYEQYF	TGTGCCAGCAGCTCTGGACAGGGTCCCTACGAGCAGTACTTC	TRBD1	TRBV11-2	TRBJ2-7	-
CASSLLGGDGTQYF	TGTGCCAGCAGCTTACTCGGGGGAGACGGTACGCAGTATTTT	-	TRBV7-9	TRBJ2-3	-
CASRMTGYQETQYF	TGCGCCAGCAGAATGACAGGGTACCAAGAGACCCAGTACTTC	TRBD1	TRBV5-1	TRBJ2-5	-
CASSIAAGANVLTF	TGTGCCAGTAGTATAGCGGCTGGGGCCAACGTCCTGACTTTC	-	TRBV19	TRBJ2-6	-
CASNVGGYYEQYF	TGTGCCAGCAATGTCGGGGGTTACTACGAGCAGTACTTC	-	TRBV6-5	TRBJ2-7	-
CSVEIGVAGELFF	TGCAGCGTTGAAATAGGGGTGGCCGGGGAGCTGTTTTTT	-	TRBV29-1	TRBJ2-2	-
CASSTGRGLRDTQYF	TGTGCCAGTAGCACCGGGCGGGGGCTTCGGGATACGCAGTATTTT	-	TRBV19	TRBJ2-3	-
CASAKGGETLYGYTF	TGTGCTAGTGCCAAAGGTGGGGAGACCCTTTATGGCTACACCTTC	-	TRBV12-5	TRBJ1-2	-
CASSLGAGTEAFF	TGTGCCAGCAGCTTGGGGGCGGGCACTGAAGCTTTCTTT	-	TRBV11-3	TRBJ1-1	-
CASTSNTEAFF	TGTGCCAGTACCTCTAACACTGAAGCTTTCTTT	-	TRBV19	TRBJ1-1	-
CASSLSGGAPEQFF	TGTGCCAGCAGTTTAAGCGGGGGGGCGCCTGAGCAGTTCTTC	TRBD2	TRBV6-5	TRBJ2-1	few
CASSLDRDRVDYTF	TGTGCCAGCAGCTTAGACCGGGACAGGGTTGACTACACCTTC	TRBD1	TRBV7-2	TRBJ1-2	-
CASNIIQGRDEKLFF	TGTGCCAGCAATATTATACAGGGGCGGGATGAAAAACTGTTTTTT	TRBD1	TRBV6-5	TRBJ1-4	few